The 4 T cell receptor beta chains below come from one sample, sequenced in a study of blood T cell repertoires in COVID-19. The repertoire was sequenced with immunoSEQ multiplex PCR; TCRdb's copy has only in-frame clones and lacks some. In the table there are 85,000 to 100,000 clones, roughly 88% of which are singletons. Sequenced: peripheral blood. Receptors originate from a man in his forties or fifties with COVID-19, enrolled during active disease.

The chain carries TRBV11-3 and TRBJ2-2, with 8 bases fitting TRBD1. Losses at the gene ends were 4 bases for V and 2 bases for J; bases not matched to a gene: 3. CDR1 is SGHNT and CDR2 is YENEEA in the germline V gene. The CDR3 has 15 residues. This CDR3 is CASSWTGTNTGELFF. The CDR3 DNA reads as TGTGCCAGCAGCTGGACAGGGACTAACACCGGGGAGCTGTTTTTT.

For this clone: An end of the junction does not agree with germline; a read error may underlie this. This chain joins TRBV2 and TRBJ1-4; 7 positions agree with TRBD1. This CDR3 region has 14 residues. The germline V gene encodes CDR1 SNHLY and CDR2 FYNNEI. The CDR3 DNA reads as TGTGTCAGCAGGGAGGGACAGACTAATGAAAAACTGTTTTTT. Translating it yields CVSREGQTNEKLFF.

About this clone: Other DNA sequences in this specimen translate into the identical CDR3. The chain uses TRBV10-3 and TRBJ1-5, with 11 bases fitting TRBD1. V lost 0 bases to trimming and J lost 0 bases; unmatched junction nucleotides: 1. The CDR3 spans 17 residues. CDR1 is ENHRY, CDR2 SYGVKD, per germline. CDR3 coding DNA: TGTGCCATCAGTGAGTCAGGACAGGGGGCTAGCAATCAGCCCCAGCATTTT. Translating it yields CAISESGQGASNQPQHF.

J is TRBJ1-1 and V is TRBV10-3; 9 positions match TRBD1. The CDR3 is 16 residues long. The V and J ends lost 4 bases and 4 bases, in that order; junction bases with no gene match: 10. From germline, CDR1 is ENHRY and CDR2 SYGVKD. The CDR3 region has the DNA TGTGCCATCAGTGGCCGGGACAGGGTGAGAGGCACTGAAGCTTTCTTT. It is translated as CAISGRDRVRGTEAFF.